A single sample is the source of the 8 T cell receptor beta chains below, sequenced in a study of blood T cell repertoires in COVID-19. This table comes from immunoSEQ multiplex PCR, and its TCRdb copy is limited to in-frame clones, with some not included. Among about 55,000 clones listed, about nine tenths were seen once. What was sequenced was peripheral blood. The source is a man in his 60s with active COVID-19.

This clone was seen just once. This chain links TRBV24-1 with TRBJ2-1, with 12 bases identical to TRBD1. Germline CDR1 reads KGHDR; CDR2 reads SFDVKD. Trimming took 3 bases from V and 7 from J; bases not matched to a gene: 6. This CDR3 has 16 residues. CDR3 DNA sequence: TGTGCCACCAGTGATCCTCCGGGACAGGGGGCGAATGAGCAGTTCTTC. Amino acid sequence: CATSDPPGQGANEQFF.

This chain connects TRBV5-6 to TRBJ2-1; 13 nucleotides align to TRBD2. Germline loops: CDR1 SGHDT, CDR2 YYEEEE. The CDR3 spans 14 residues. Unmatched junction bases numbered 5, after V lost 4 bases and J lost 10 bases. CDR3 in amino acids: CASSPLLAGGEQFF. The CDR3 DNA follows: TGTGCCAGCAGCCCGTTACTAGCGGGAGGGGAGCAGTTCTTC.

The J gene is TRBJ1-4, the V gene TRBV24-1, with D unresolved. CDR1 and CDR2 from the germline V gene are KGHDR and SFDVKD. Trimming pared 4 bases from V and 8 bases from J, leaving 16 bases between. This CDR3 is built from 15 residues. CDR3 amino acids: CATSDPPGEGEKLFF. CDR3 DNA: TGTGCCACCAGTGACCCCCCCGGGGAGGGAGAAAAACTGTTTTTT.

This clone was recorded a few times. V and J are TRBV5-4 and TRBJ2-7; D ambiguous. V gave up 0 bases and J gave up 3 bases, with 7 bases separating them. This CDR3 has 13 residues. Germline V gives CDR1 SGHNT, CDR2 YYREEE (reference sequence). The CDR3 DNA sequence: TGTGCCAGCAGCTTGGGAGGCTACTACGAGCAGTACTTC. It codes for CASSLGGYYEQYF.

The V and J genes are TRBV6-5 and TRBJ1-1, with D unresolved. V lost 8 bases to trimming and J lost 1 base, with 14 bases between them. CDR1 and CDR2 from the germline V gene are MNHEY and SVGAGI. CDR3 length: 14 amino acids. Here the CDR3 reads CASPPGPGNTEAFF. Written as DNA, the CDR3 is TGTGCCAGCCCCCCCGGTCCGGGGAACACTGAAGCTTTCTTT.

This clone was seen only once. This chain uses TRBV7-3 with TRBJ1-2, with no clear D. The CDR3 loop spans 14 amino acids. V gave up 5 bases and J gave up 8 bases, with 18 bases separating them. Germline assignment: CDR1 SGHTA and CDR2 FQGTGA. In DNA form, the CDR3 reads TGTGCCAGCAGCGACATACCGAGGGTGGGGGGCTACACCTTC. Translated, it gives CASSDIPRVGGYTF.

This rearrangement joins TRBV19 to TRBJ1-1, with D uncertain. The V end was cut by 9 bases, the J end by 4 bases, with 12 bases between. CDR3 length: 12 amino acids. The germline gives CDR1 LNHDA, CDR2 SQIVND (reference sequence). The CDR3, as DNA: TGTGCCAGCCTGAGAGGGCGCACTGAAGCTTTCTTT. This gives the protein CASLRGRTEAFF.

As for this clone: The junction departs from the called germline gene at one end, perhaps through a read error. The chain is built from TRBV7-6 and TRBJ2-1; D possibly corresponds to TRBD1 (6 bases). The CDR3 totals 16 residues. Per the germline V gene, CDR1 is SGHVS and CDR2 is FNYEAQ. The CDR3 spells CASSLARDTSYNEQFF. CDR3 DNA: TGTGCCAGCAGCCTAGCACGGGACACATCCTACAATGAGCAGTTCTTC.